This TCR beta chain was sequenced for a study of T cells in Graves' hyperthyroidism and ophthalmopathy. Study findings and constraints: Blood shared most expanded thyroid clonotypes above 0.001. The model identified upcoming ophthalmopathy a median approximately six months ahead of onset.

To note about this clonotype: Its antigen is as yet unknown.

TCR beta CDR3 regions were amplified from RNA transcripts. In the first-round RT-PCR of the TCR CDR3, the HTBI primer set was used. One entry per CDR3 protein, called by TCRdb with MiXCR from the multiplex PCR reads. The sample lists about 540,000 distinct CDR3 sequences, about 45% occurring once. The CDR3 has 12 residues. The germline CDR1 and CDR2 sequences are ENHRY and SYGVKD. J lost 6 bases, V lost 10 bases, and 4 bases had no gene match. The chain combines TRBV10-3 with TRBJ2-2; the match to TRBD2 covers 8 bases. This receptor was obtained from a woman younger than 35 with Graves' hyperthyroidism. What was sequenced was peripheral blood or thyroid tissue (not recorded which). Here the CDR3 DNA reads TGTGCCACGGGGGGGGTAGCCGGGGAGCTGTTTTTT. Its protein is CATGGVAGELFF.